This T cell receptor beta chain stems from a study of cytomegalovirus exposure and HLA in healthy donors. On this clone itself: Its antigen remains unidentified.

Notes on the study in general: Through in vitro validation, three CMV-associated chains were shown to be specific for CMV antigens. First-cohort TCR clusters were later found to tend to co-occur in the 120 validation repertoires. Reports indicated that the classifier achieved high specificity and sensitivity in diagnosing cytomegalovirus status. Overall, around 160 TCR beta chains were annotated as cytomegalovirus-associated.

After removal of 3 bases from V and 9 bases from J, the junction contained 10 bases not matched to a gene. CDR1 and CDR2 (germline): SEHNR, FQNEAQ (reference sequence). The CDR3 covers 15 residues. Sequencing was performed with immunoSEQ multiplex PCR; in TCRdb, only in-frame clones are kept and a portion is missing. Of under 250,000 clones listed, roughly 77% are singletons. Sequenced input: PBMCs. The origin of this receptor is a woman in her 30s in good health and CMV-seronegative. The rearrangement joins TRBV7-9 to TRBJ2-1; 8 nucleotides agree with TRBD2. CDR3 DNA sequence: TGTGCCAGCAGCTTCAGCGGGAGCGCCGGGGGTGAGCAGTTCTTC. Its translation is CASSFSGSAGGEQFF.